This T cell receptor beta chain stems from a study of T-cell memory formation after mild COVID-19. The CDR3 is made up of 15 amino acids. The V gene's germline CDR1 is DFQATT and CDR2 SNEGSKA (reference sequence). V gave up 6 bases and J gave up 3 bases; unmatched junction bases: 9. TCRdb redid the calling of the 5' RACE reads with MiXCR, one entry per CDR3 protein. The profile shows some 68,000 distinct CDR3 sequences, approximately 15% of them singletons. This clonotype was seen a handful of times. Sequencing was done on a sample of PBMCs or a T cell subset sorted from them (not recorded which). This TCR came from an adult woman who had mild COVID-19 (a few samples of this study predate the infection). Cell type and time point are not known. V is TRBV20-1 and J is TRBJ2-2; 8 bases match TRBD2. The CDR3 DNA is TGCAGTGCCCAGAGGCGGGGGGCGGACACCGGGGAGCTGTTTTTT. This sequence encodes CSAQRRGADTGELFF.